The 10 T cell receptor beta chains below come from one sample, sequenced in a study of shared clonotypes between healthy human individuals. Profiling relied on immunoSEQ multiplex PCR, and the TCRdb table lists in-frame clones only, not all of them. This table holds about 600,000 clones, more than 95% found once. The sequenced sample was naive CD4+ T cells sorted from blood. Subset defined: CD45RA+ positively selected. The receptors originated from a woman younger than 45 in good health.

The chain combines TRBV4-1 with TRBJ2-7; D could derive from TRBD1 or TRBD2 (6 bases each). The CDR3 totals 16 residues. Per the germline V gene, CDR1 is MGHRA and CDR2 is YSYEKL. Trimming removed 1 base at V and 4 bases at J, with 17 bases between. CDR3 nucleotides: TGCGCCAGCAGCCAAGGGGGGCAGTCGGGGGAATACGAGCAGTACTTC. It codes for CASSQGGQSGEYEQYF.

This clone occurred once. The chain recombines TRBV19 with TRBJ1-6; D unclear. CDR3 length: 12 residues. Germline V gives CDR1 LNHDA, CDR2 SQIVND (reference sequence). Trimming cost V 3 bases and J 9 bases, with 6 bases left between them. The CDR3 DNA follows: TGTGCCAGTAGTATCGGGAGTTCACCCCTCCACTTT. It codes for CASSIGSSPLHF.

CDR3 loop: CASSSDGLGLINEQFF. The CDR3 DNA sequence: TGTGCCAGCAGCTCTGACGGATTGGGACTTATCAATGAGCAGTTCTTC. V gene TRBV7-9 combines with J gene TRBJ2-1; tentative D call: TRBD2 (6 bases). The V gene's germline CDR1 is SEHNR and CDR2 FQNEAQ (reference sequence). CDR3 length equals 16 residues. Trimming shortened V by 4 bases and J by 6 bases, and 19 bases separated the two germline ends.

This clone was recorded once. The V call is TRBV10-3, the J call TRBJ2-1; D is uncertain. The germline V gene encodes CDR1 ENHRY and CDR2 SYGVKD. This CDR3 is built from 19 residues. Trimming took 1 base from V and 2 from J, leaving 21 bases between them. The CDR3 DNA follows: TGTGCCATCAGTGAGTATTTTAATCAGGCTCAAAAGCCCTACAATGAGCAGTTCTTC. As protein: CAISEYFNQAQKPYNEQFF.

The genes are TRBV5-1 and TRBJ2-1; D unresolved. Germline CDR1 and CDR2: SGHRS and YFSETQ. Trimming pared 7 bases from V and 2 bases from J, leaving 16 bases between. This CDR3 region has 15 residues. DNA of the CDR3: TGCGCCAGCTCTCACCCGGGCCACCCCTACAATGAGCAGTTCTTC. This codes for CASSHPGHPYNEQFF.

V usage is TRBV5-1 and J usage is TRBJ2-7; 7 nucleotides line up with TRBD1. Germline V gene sequence: CDR1 SGHRS, CDR2 YFSETQ. The length of the CDR3 is 18 residues. Losses at the gene ends were 4 bases for V and 1 base for J; bases not matched to a gene: 17. The CDR3 spells CASSPNNIRQGGSYEQYF. CDR3 sequence (DNA): TGCGCCAGCAGCCCAAATAATATACGACAGGGTGGGTCCTACGAGCAGTACTTC.

The chain has TRBV6-1 and TRBJ2-1; no clear D gene. The CDR3 contains 16 residues. Trimming stripped 1 base from V and 6 bases from J, with 16 bases between. Germline V gives CDR1 MNHNS, CDR2 SASEGT. The CDR3 here is CASSEGLDEPTNEQFF. CDR3 coding DNA: TGTGCCAGCAGTGAAGGGTTAGACGAGCCAACCAATGAGCAGTTCTTC.

The V call is TRBV4-2, the J call TRBJ2-3; 9 nucleotides align to TRBD2. The CDR3 covers 17 residues. Germline CDR1 reads LGHNA; CDR2 reads YNFKEQ. With V trimmed by 4 bases and J by 4 bases, 12 bases remained unmatched. The CDR3 loop reads CASSLIGGSGGADTQYF. As DNA, the CDR3 is TGTGCCAGCAGCCTCATCGGTGGTAGCGGGGGTGCAGATACGCAGTATTTT.

The CDR3 DNA follows: TGTGCCAGCAGCCCCCCGACTAGCGGACCCACAGATACGCAGTATTTT. Protein sequence: CASSPPTSGPTDTQYF. The V and J genes are TRBV7-9 and TRBJ2-3, with TRBD2 matching 9 bases. CDR3 size: 16 residues. CDR1 is SEHNR, CDR2 FQNEAQ, per germline (reference sequence). Trimming at V came to 5 bases and at J to 2 bases, leaving 8 bases not matched to a gene.

The CDR3 DNA sequence: TGTGCCAGCAGGGCCCAACCAGACTACGAGCAGTACTTC. Translation: CASRAQPDYEQYF. The chain employs TRBV6-5 and TRBJ2-7; no firm D call. Germline V gives CDR1 MNHEY, CDR2 SVGAGI. The CDR3 is 13 residues long. Trimming removed 6 bases from V and 3 bases from J, with 12 bases in between.